This passage covers 9 T cell receptor beta chains from one sample sequenced in a study of cytomegalovirus exposure and HLA in healthy donors. The PCR was carried out with 60 Vbeta primers and 13 Jbeta primers. TCRdb keeps only in-frame clones here, not all; method: immunoSEQ multiplex PCR. This table has 100,000 or so clones, over 60% appearing once. The sequenced sample was PBMCs. The receptors were gathered from a woman aged 40-49 years in good health and CMV-seropositive.

This chain links TRBV6-4 with TRBJ2-5; 9 nucleotides agree with TRBD1. Near its end, the DNA agrees better with TRBJ2-7, so the J call may be wrong. Germline V gene lookup returns CDR1 MRHNA and CDR2 SNTAGT. This CDR3 has 14 residues. CDR3 nucleotides: TGTGCCAGCATAACCGGGACAGGGCTCCCCGAGCAGTACTTC. Translation: CASITGTGLPEQYF.

This clone showed up just once. V is TRBV29-1 and J is TRBJ2-1; a weak D match, TRBD2 (5 bases). This CDR3 comprises 12 residues. Germline values: CDR1 SQVTM, CDR2 ANQGSEA. Trimming pared 4 bases from V and 10 bases from J, leaving 14 bases between. DNA of the CDR3: TGCAGCGTTGGGCTAGCTCTAAGAGAGCAGTTCTTC. Its translation: CSVGLALREQFF.

V and J are TRBV27 and TRBJ1-6, with TRBD1 as a possible D gene (6 bases). The CDR3 has 14 amino acids. V lost 5 bases, J lost 8 bases, and 13 bases lay in between. Germline V gene data show CDR1 as MNHEY and CDR2 as SMNVEV (reference sequence). The CDR3 loop reads CASSKTGFYSPLHF. Here the CDR3 DNA reads TGTGCCAGCAGTAAGACAGGTTTCTATTCACCCCTCCACTTT.

This chain uses TRBV6-6 with TRBJ2-3; 7 bases agree with TRBD1. V was clipped by 0 bases and J by 11 bases; unmatched bases: 5. The CDR3 length is 13 residues. Germline loops: CDR1 MNHNY, CDR2 SVGAGI (reference sequence). CDR3 amino acids: CASSYSNWDRQYF. Here the CDR3 DNA reads TGTGCCAGCAGTTACTCGAACTGGGACAGGCAGTATTTT.

This clone was detected only a few times. V usage is TRBV10-3 and J usage is TRBJ1-4, with a weak D call TRBD1 (6 bases). The V gene lost 2 bases and the J gene lost 4 bases, with 14 bases spanning the gap. The CDR3 contains 16 residues. Germline loops: CDR1 ENHRY, CDR2 SYGVKD. CDR3 bases: TGTGCCATCAGTGAGGAACCGGGACACTTTAATGAAAAACTGTTTTTT. Protein product: CAISEEPGHFNEKLFF.

This rearrangement joins TRBV6-6 to TRBJ1-2; no firm D call. Trimming stripped 0 bases from V and 3 bases from J, with 11 bases between. The CDR3 loop spans 15 amino acids. Germline V gives CDR1 MNHNY, CDR2 SVGAGI (reference sequence). The CDR3 sequence: CASSYSNPGDYGYTF. Here the CDR3 DNA reads TGTGCCAGCAGTTACTCTAATCCCGGGGACTATGGCTACACCTTC.

This clone was observed once. The gene calls are TRBV19 and TRBJ2-2; no reliable D call. The CDR3 is 16 residues long. With 5 bases removed from V and 4 bases from J, the gap between germline ends came to 17 bases. Germline V gene sequence: CDR1 LNHDA, CDR2 SQIVND (reference sequence). This CDR3 is CASSPFILESTGELFF. The CDR3 DNA reads as TGTGCCAGTAGTCCCTTCATTCTAGAATCCACCGGGGAGCTGTTTTTT. The full variable domain, with the rest looked up from reference TRBV19 and TRBJ2-2, is DGGITQSPKYLFRKEGQNVTLSCEQNLNHDAMYWYRQDPGQGLRLIYYSQIVNDFQKGDIAEGYSVSREKKESFPLTVTSAQKNPTAFYLCASSPFILESTGELFFGEGSRLTVL.

J is TRBJ2-1 and V is TRBV5-7, with 7 bases aligning to TRBD1. TRBV5-7 is an ORF, and what it does is uncertain. This CDR3 is built from 14 residues. After removal of 1 base from V and 9 bases from J, the junction contained 7 bases not matched to a gene. The CDR3, as DNA: TGTGCCAGCAGCTTGAAGGGACAGTGGGCTGAGCAGTTCTTC. Its protein product is CASSLKGQWAEQFF.

The chain has TRBV7-2 and TRBJ2-3; tentative D call: TRBD2 (5 bases). Germline V gene data show CDR1 as SGHTA and CDR2 as FQGNSA. The CDR3 is 14 amino acids. Trimming pared 5 bases from V and 6 bases from J, leaving 15 bases between. For the CDR3, the DNA is TGTGCCAGCAGCCGAATGGGAAGGACTGATACGCAGTATTTT. Protein: CASSRMGRTDTQYF.